These 32 T cell receptor beta chains were all obtained from the same sample, sequenced in a study of technical replicates of blood from a handful of donors. TCRdb's table, derived via immunoSEQ multiplex PCR, lists solely in-frame clones and lacks some. The table has more than 65,000 clones, roughly four fifths seen once; the top ten hold approximately 3.5%. Sample: PBMCs. These TCRs come from a human donor in good health. Some clones in this sample may be carry-over from other donors' samples.

V usage is TRBV9 and J usage is TRBJ2-1, with TRBD2 matching 7 bases. Germline values: CDR1 SGDLS, CDR2 YYNGEE. The length of the CDR3 is 13 residues. V dropped 4 bases and J dropped 8; count of bases not matched to a gene: 6. Here the CDR3 DNA reads TGTGCCAGCAGCCGCGACGCGGGAGATGAGCAGTTCTTC. Protein product: CASSRDAGDEQFF. The entire variable domain, with the rest obtained from reference TRBV9 and TRBJ2-1, is as follows: DSGVTQTPKHLITATGQRVTLRCSPRSGDLSVYWYQQSLDQGLQFLIQYYNGEERAKGNILERFSAQQFPDLHSELNLSSLELGDSALYFCASSRDAGDEQFFGPGTRLTVL.

The chain is built from TRBV7-9 and TRBJ1-2; D unclear. Germline loops: CDR1 SEHNR, CDR2 FQNEAQ (reference sequence). CDR3 length: 13 residues. Trimming left V 2 bases short and J 9 bases short, with 13 bases between. In DNA form, the CDR3 reads TGTGCCAGCAGCTTAAGTTCTGGCAATCGCTACACCTTC. Protein: CASSLSSGNRYTF.

V gene TRBV5-6 combines with J gene TRBJ2-2, with no clear D. CDR3 length: 15 amino acids. Germline CDR1 is SGHDT and CDR2 is YYEEEE. Trimming shortened V by 4 bases and J by 5 bases, and 15 bases separated the two germline ends. The CDR3 bases are TGTGCCAGCAGCCCGTCGGGTCAACCAACCGGGGAGCTGTTTTTT. Protein product: CASSPSGQPTGELFF. The entire variable domain, with the rest obtained from reference TRBV5-6 and TRBJ2-2, is as follows: DAGVTQSPTHLIKTRGQQVTLRCSPKSGHDTVSWYQQALGQGPQFIFQYYEEEERQRGNFPDRFSGHQFPNYSSELNVNALLLGDSALYLCASSPSGQPTGELFFGEGSRLTVL.

The chain employs TRBV6-5 and TRBJ2-1, with TRBD2 matching 7 bases. With 5 bases clipped from V and 6 bases from J, the junction kept 10 bases outside the gene matches. The CDR3 totals 15 residues. Germline V gene lookup returns CDR1 MNHEY and CDR2 SVGAGI. Here the CDR3 DNA reads TGTGCCAGCAGTCAGAGCGGGACCAACTTCAATGAGCAGTTCTTC. It encodes CASSQSGTNFNEQFF.

The rearrangement links TRBV29-1 to TRBJ1-5; no clear D. Germline V gene sequence: CDR1 SQVTM, CDR2 ANQGSEA. The CDR3 length is 11 residues. V lost 6 bases and J 3 bases, leaving 6 bases between the germline ends. The CDR3 loop is CSVGDNQPQHF. The CDR3 nucleotides read TGCAGCGTCGGGGACAATCAGCCCCAGCATTTT.

This chain joins TRBV7-3 and TRBJ2-1, with D possibly TRBD2 on 6 matching bases. The ends were cut back, 4 bases at V and 7 bases at J, with 20 bases in the middle. This CDR3 is built from 16 residues. CDR1 and CDR2 (germline): SGHTA, FQGTGA. In DNA, the CDR3 is TGTGCCAGCAGCTACGACGGAGGGCCAGGTGGGAATGAGCAGTTCTTC. Amino acid sequence: CASSYDGGPGGNEQFF.

The rearrangement joins TRBV4-2 to TRBJ1-1; no clear D. V lost 1 base to trimming and J lost 6 bases, with 9 bases between them. The CDR3 is made up of 13 amino acids. CDR1 LGHNA and CDR2 YNFKEQ come from the germline V gene. The CDR3 DNA reads as TGTGCCAGCAGCCAAGCAAGCCCCTCTGAAGCTTTCTTT. As protein: CASSQASPSEAFF.

The J gene is TRBJ1-2, the V gene TRBV4-3, with unresolved D. V was pared by 0 bases and J by 5 bases, with 13 bases between. Germline CDR1 LGHNA, CDR2 YSLEER. The length of the CDR3 is 15 residues. The DNA for the CDR3 is TGCGCCAGCAGCCAAGATAATTTGGGCGCATATGGCTACACCTTC. The encoded protein is CASSQDNLGAYGYTF.

The chain uses TRBV7-6 and TRBJ2-2, with a weak D call TRBD1 (7 bases). V dropped 1 base and J dropped 6 bases, with 12 bases sitting between them. Per germline, CDR1 SGHVS and CDR2 FNYEAQ. The CDR3 spans 15 residues. The CDR3 loop is CASSLVRGVAGELFF. CDR3 sequence (DNA): TGTGCCAGCAGCTTAGTCAGGGGGGTCGCCGGGGAGCTGTTTTTT. The whole variable domain, remainder taken from reference TRBV7-6 and TRBJ2-2, is GAGVSQSPRYKVTKRGQDVALRCDPISGHVSLYWYRQALGQGPEFLTYFNYEAQQDKSGLPNDRFSAERPEGSISTLTIQRTEQRDSAMYRCASSLVRGVAGELFFGEGSRLTVL.

The CDR3 DNA reads as TGTGCCAGCAGCGTAGCTAGCGGGGGGGGGAATGAGCAGTTCTTC. It encodes CASSVASGGGNEQFF. The rearrangement joins TRBV9 to TRBJ2-1; 12 bases match TRBD2. Trimming cost V 0 bases and J 7 bases; bases outside gene matches: 2. CDR1 and CDR2 from the germline V gene are SGDLS and YYNGEE. This CDR3 is 15 amino acids long. The variable domain in full, completed from reference TRBV9 and TRBJ2-1, reads DSGVTQTPKHLITATGQRVTLRCSPRSGDLSVYWYQQSLDQGLQFLIQYYNGEERAKGNILERFSAQQFPDLHSELNLSSLELGDSALYFCASSVASGGGNEQFFGPGTRLTVL.

CDR3 protein: CASSVNSDNEQYF. CDR3 nucleotides: TGTGCCAGCAGTGTCAATAGCGACAACGAGCAGTACTTC. The chain joins TRBV2 to TRBJ2-7; D perhaps matches TRBD2 (5 bases). This CDR3 is 13 amino acids long. Trimming pared 4 bases from V and 5 bases from J, leaving 12 bases between. The germline V gene encodes CDR1 SNHLY and CDR2 FYNNEI.

The chain employs TRBV7-6 and TRBJ2-5, with D tentatively TRBD2 (6 bases). V was shortened by 3 bases and J by 5 bases, with 10 bases between the two germline ends. CDR1 is SGHVS and CDR2 is FNYEAQ in the germline V gene. This CDR3 spans 13 amino acids. CDR3: CASSLTSRETQYF. The CDR3 DNA sequence: TGTGCCAGCAGCTTGACTAGTCGCGAGACCCAGTACTTC.

In its sample, this clone was seen once. The chain employs TRBV4-1 and TRBJ2-5; TRBD1 is a possible D gene (6 bases). The V end lost 2 bases, the J end lost 2 bases, and 15 bases lay between the germline ends. The CDR3 length is 16 residues. The germline V gene has CDR1 MGHRA and CDR2 YSYEKL. The CDR3 loop is CASSQLALDSQETQYF. DNA of the CDR3: TGCGCCAGCAGCCAACTCGCCCTGGACAGTCAAGAGACCCAGTACTTC.

This chain joins TRBV7-9 and TRBJ1-1; D gene unclear. The V end lost 3 bases, the J end lost 2 bases, and 7 bases lay between the germline ends. Per the germline V gene, CDR1 is SEHNR and CDR2 is FQNEAQ (reference sequence). This CDR3 contains 13 residues. The DNA of the CDR3 is TGTGCCAGCAGCTTTCCGTCCAACACTGAAGCTTTCTTT. As protein: CASSFPSNTEAFF. The complete variable domain, with remaining parts taken from reference TRBV7-9 and TRBJ1-1, reads DTGVSQNPRHKITKRGQNVTFRCDPISEHNRLYWYRQTLGQGPEFLTYFQNEAQLEKSRLLSDRFSAERPKGSFSTLEIQRTEQGDSAMYLCASSFPSNTEAFFGQGTRLTVV.

The chain carries TRBV9 and TRBJ2-2, with TRBD2 matching 7 bases. Per the germline V gene, CDR1 is SGDLS and CDR2 is YYNGEE. V lost 4 bases and J lost 6; bases outside the gene matches: 9. CDR3 size: 15 residues. CDR3 sequence: CASSRGDSFAGELFF. In DNA, the CDR3 is TGTGCCAGCAGCCGGGGGGATTCCTTCGCCGGGGAGCTGTTTTTT. The whole variable domain, remainder taken from reference TRBV9 and TRBJ2-2, is DSGVTQTPKHLITATGQRVTLRCSPRSGDLSVYWYQQSLDQGLQFLIQYYNGEERAKGNILERFSAQQFPDLHSELNLSSLELGDSALYFCASSRGDSFAGELFFGEGSRLTVL.

V and J are TRBV2 and TRBJ2-5; D may be TRBD2 (6 bases). Germline V gene lookup returns CDR1 SNHLY and CDR2 FYNNEI. V was pared by 7 bases and J by 5 bases, with 20 bases between. The CDR3 covers 15 residues. Here the CDR3 reads CASNTRGKEGETQYF. CDR3 nucleotide sequence: TGTGCCAGCAACACTCGGGGGAAGGAGGGTGAGACCCAGTACTTC. Based on the CDR3 plus reference TRBV2 and TRBJ2-5, the full variable domain is EPEVTQTPSHQVTQMGQEVILRCVPISNHLYFYWYRQILGQKVEFLVSFYNNEISEKSEIFDDQFSVERPDGSNFTLKIRSTKLEDSAMYFCASNTRGKEGETQYFGPGTRLLVL.

This chain uses TRBV27 with TRBJ1-1, with a possible D match to TRBD1 (5 bases). V was shortened by 7 bases and J by 4 bases, with 13 bases between the two germline ends. The CDR3 loop spans 13 amino acids. The germline V gene encodes CDR1 MNHEY and CDR2 SMNVEV (reference sequence). Here the CDR3 DNA reads TGTGCCAGCAACCGCAGGGTAGGCACTGAAGCTTTCTTT. Protein: CASNRRVGTEAFF.

The V gene is TRBV7-3, the J gene TRBJ2-1; 7 bases map to TRBD2. The CDR3 is 15 residues long. The J segment lost 5 bases and the V segment lost 5 bases, leaving 9 bases of the junction unmatched. The germline V gene encodes CDR1 SGHTA and CDR2 FQGTGA. CDR3 in amino acids: CASSPRGGGDNEQFF. CDR3 bases: TGTGCCAGCAGCCCCCGTGGGGGGGGAGACAATGAGCAGTTCTTC.

This chain links TRBV7-9 with TRBJ2-5; possible D gene TRBD1, 6 bases. The CDR3 has 13 residues. Trimming left V 2 bases short and J 2 bases short, with 6 bases between. CDR1 is SEHNR and CDR2 is FQNEAQ in the germline V gene (reference sequence). CDR3 amino acids: CASSLRGQETQYF. The CDR3, as DNA: TGTGCCAGCAGCTTAAGGGGGCAAGAGACCCAGTACTTC.

The genes are TRBV7-9 and TRBJ1-2; no definite D call. Germline loops: CDR1 SEHNR, CDR2 FQNEAQ (reference sequence). The CDR3 has 13 residues. The ends were cut back, 2 bases at V and 3 bases at J, with 7 bases in the middle. In DNA, the CDR3 is TGTGCCAGCAGCTTATCAGGCTACTATGGCTACACCTTC. Protein product: CASSLSGYYGYTF.

This clone was picked up a small number of times. The chain uses TRBV7-9 and TRBJ1-5; D gene unclear. Trimming cost V 5 bases and J 3 bases, with 5 bases left between them. The CDR3 covers 12 residues. From germline, CDR1 is SEHNR and CDR2 FQNEAQ (reference sequence). The DNA of the CDR3 is TGTGCCAGCAGCGGCCACAATCAGCCCCAGCATTTT. It specifies CASSGHNQPQHF.

The chain couples TRBV5-1 to TRBJ1-1, with D uncertain. Trimming cost V 1 base and J 1 base, with 20 bases left between them. Germline CDR1 and CDR2: SGHRS and YFSETQ. This CDR3 contains 18 residues. CDR3 bases: TGCGCCAGCAGCTTGAAGTCCGATAGGAGAGAAAAGAACACTGAAGCTTTCTTT. This encodes CASSLKSDRREKNTEAFF.

This clone came up a few times. This chain connects TRBV27 to TRBJ1-1; D gene ambiguous. Germline CDR1 and CDR2: MNHEY and SMNVEV (reference sequence). This CDR3 is built from 13 residues. V dropped 2 bases and J dropped 4 bases, with 8 bases sitting between them. Here the CDR3 DNA reads TGTGCCAGCAGTTTAGCGGGTGTCACTGAAGCTTTCTTT. Protein: CASSLAGVTEAFF.

V is TRBV29-1 and J is TRBJ1-1; 10 bases align to TRBD1. This CDR3 is built from 13 residues. Germline values: CDR1 SQVTM, CDR2 ANQGSEA. Losses at the gene ends were 7 bases for V and 1 base for J; bases not matched to a gene: 3. The CDR3 loop reads CSAGQGGNTEAFF. The CDR3 DNA sequence: TGCAGCGCAGGACAGGGGGGGAACACTGAAGCTTTCTTT. Looking up the rest from reference TRBV29-1 and TRBJ1-1 gives the full variable domain: SAVISQKPSRDICQRGTSLTIQCQVDSQVTMMFWYRQQPGQSLTLIATANQGSEATYESGFVIDKFPISRPNLTFSTLTVSNMSPEDSSIYLCSAGQGGNTEAFFGQGTRLTVV.

This clone was picked up a small number of times. The chain is built from TRBV15 and TRBJ2-1; D possibly corresponds to TRBD2 (7 bases). The germline V gene has CDR1 LNHNV and CDR2 YYDKDF (reference sequence). V lost 1 base and J 7 bases, leaving 17 bases between the germline ends. The CDR3 runs 16 residues. DNA for the CDR3: TGTGCCACCAGCAGAGTTGGACTAGAGGGGGGAAATGAGCAGTTCTTC. Protein product: CATSRVGLEGGNEQFF.

This clone came up a few times. This chain uses TRBV11-3 with TRBJ2-3; 9 nucleotides agree with TRBD2. CDR1 and CDR2 from the germline V gene are SGHNT and YENEEA. V lost 0 bases and J lost 1; bases outside the gene matches: 2. This CDR3 comprises 16 residues. The CDR3 protein is CASSLESSGGTDTQYF. Written as DNA, the CDR3 is TGTGCCAGCAGCTTAGAATCTAGCGGGGGCACAGATACGCAGTATTTT.

V and J are TRBV15 and TRBJ1-2; unclear D gene. Germline CDR1 reads LNHNV; CDR2 reads YYDKDF (reference sequence). V lost 3 bases and J lost 4, with 15 bases in between. The CDR3 runs 15 residues. CDR3 residues: CATSREVAAPYGYTF. In DNA, the CDR3 is TGTGCCACCAGCAGGGAGGTGGCAGCGCCCTATGGCTACACCTTC.

The chain combines TRBV2 with TRBJ1-1, with 9 bases fitting TRBD1. Germline CDR1 SNHLY, CDR2 FYNNEI. The CDR3 spans 15 residues. With V trimmed by 6 bases and J by 0 bases, 5 bases remained unmatched. The CDR3 sequence: CASRTGTGMNTEAFF. The CDR3 DNA sequence: TGTGCCAGCAGAACCGGGACAGGGATGAACACTGAAGCTTTCTTT. The whole variable domain, remainder taken from reference TRBV2 and TRBJ1-1, is EPEVTQTPSHQVTQMGQEVILRCVPISNHLYFYWYRQILGQKVEFLVSFYNNEISEKSEIFDDQFSVERPDGSNFTLKIRSTKLEDSAMYFCASRTGTGMNTEAFFGQGTRLTVV.

This clone has only a few counts. V gene TRBV28 combines with J gene TRBJ1-5; D call uncertain. Trimming took 1 base from V and 0 from J, leaving 7 bases between them. The CDR3 contains 15 residues. CDR1 and CDR2 from the germline V gene are MDHEN and SYDVKM. The CDR3 DNA is TGTGCCAGCAGTTTATACGGGAATAGCAATCAGCCCCAGCATTTT. Its protein is CASSLYGNSNQPQHF.

The chain joins TRBV29-1 to TRBJ1-2; 8 bases agree with TRBD1. The CDR3 totals 13 residues. CDR1 is SQVTM, CDR2 ANQGSEA, per germline. Germline trimming cut 7 bases from V and 6 bases from J; bases unmatched to any gene: 10. CDR3 region: CSAQWAGGHGYTF. The CDR3 nucleotides are TGCAGCGCCCAATGGGCAGGGGGCCATGGCTACACCTTC. The whole variable domain, filled in from reference TRBV29-1 and TRBJ1-2, reads SAVISQKPSRDICQRGTSLTIQCQVDSQVTMMFWYRQQPGQSLTLIATANQGSEATYESGFVIDKFPISRPNLTFSTLTVSNMSPEDSSIYLCSAQWAGGHGYTFGSGTRLTVV.

J is TRBJ2-1 and V is TRBV4-1, with TRBD2 matching 11 bases. V lost 3 bases to trimming and J lost 9 bases; unmatched junction nucleotides: 4. Looked up from germline, CDR1 is MGHRA and CDR2 is YSYEKL. The CDR3 sequence is 14 residues long. The CDR3 region is CASSQTSGTGEQFF. CDR3 nucleotide sequence: TGCGCCAGCAGCCAGACTAGCGGGACGGGTGAGCAGTTCTTC.

This chain joins TRBV30 and TRBJ1-2; no reliable D call. The V end was cut by 0 bases, the J end by 8 bases, with 13 bases between. Germline V gene data show CDR1 as GTSNPN and CDR2 as SVGIG (reference sequence). The CDR3 sequence is 13 residues long. The CDR3 loop reads CAWSVLEGQGYTF. For the CDR3, the DNA is TGTGCCTGGAGTGTATTGGAGGGTCAGGGCTACACCTTC.